A single sample is the source of the 4 T cell receptor beta chains below, sequenced in a study of Ad26.COV2.S vaccination and SARS-CoV-2 variants. Sequencing was performed with immunoSEQ multiplex PCR; in TCRdb, only in-frame clones are kept and a portion is missing. This sample has roughly 350,000 clones, with around 89% found just once. The sample's treatment: roughly 19 received Ad26.COV2.S at low or high dose, single or two shots; 5 received placebo; per-sample allocation not given. The study sampled participants on day 63 after the first vaccine or placebo injection. The starting material was peripheral blood, obtained in a trial of Ad26.COV2.S vaccine versus placebo. The receptors were sampled from a person aged 18-60 years who received the Ad26.COV2.S COVID-19 vaccine or a placebo.

This clone is a singleton in its sample. The rearrangement uses TRBV10-3 and TRBJ2-5; the match to TRBD2 covers 9 bases. Germline-derived CDR1 and CDR2 are ENHRY and SYGVKD. The CDR3 loop spans 15 amino acids. The V and J ends lost 3 bases and 2 bases, in that order; junction bases with no gene match: 4. CDR3 region: CAISDGSGGQETQYF. DNA of the CDR3: TGTGCCATCAGTGACGGCAGCGGGGGGCAAGAGACCCAGTACTTC.

This rearrangement joins TRBV10-3 to TRBJ1-5; D might be TRBD1 (5 bases). The ends were cut back, 10 bases at V and 3 bases at J, with 16 bases in the middle. CDR1 and CDR2 (germline): ENHRY, SYGVKD. CDR3 length: 14 residues. CDR3 coding DNA: TGTGCCACCGGGACGGAAATCAACAATCAGCCCCAGCATTTT. Translated: CATGTEINNQPQHF.

The V and J genes are TRBV7-9 and TRBJ1-6; 11 nucleotides match TRBD1. V lost 5 bases and J lost 7; bases outside the gene matches: 7. The CDR3 covers 16 residues. The germline gives CDR1 SEHNR, CDR2 FQNEAQ (reference sequence). CDR3 region: CASSNRDRGKNSPLHF. The CDR3 DNA reads as TGTGCCAGCAGCAACCGGGACAGGGGGAAGAATTCACCCCTCCACTTT.

The rearrangement links TRBV19 to TRBJ2-1; 7 nucleotides align to TRBD2. After removal of 6 bases from V and 5 bases from J, the junction contained 4 bases not matched to a gene. The CDR3 totals 13 residues. Germline assignment: CDR1 LNHDA and CDR2 SQIVND (reference sequence). CDR3 in amino acids: CASSSSGNNEQFF. The CDR3 nucleotides read TGTGCCAGTAGCTCCAGCGGGAACAATGAGCAGTTCTTC.